A single sample gave rise to the 6 T cell receptor beta chains below, sequenced in a study of HIV-infected children after antiretroviral therapy interruption. RNA-based 3' RACE libraries used unique molecular identifiers. TCRdb re-called the 3' RACE reads with MiXCR, one entry per CDR3 protein. This table holds fewer than 50,000 distinct CDR3 sequences, 4.3% found once. Noted treatment: PENTA 11 planned treatment interruption arm or continuous ART arm. Material: CD45RA+ CD4+ T cells from PBMCs, pooled from several time points, obtained from a donor given antiretroviral therapy, either interrupted or continuous. Regarding subset: naive CD4+ CD45RA+ CD45RO- T cells. These receptors were obtained from a pool of human donors with HIV.

This clonotype was seen at least ten times. The chain has TRBV6-4 and TRBJ1-2; TRBD1 is a possible D gene (6 bases). Germline V CDR1 and CDR2: MRHNA, SNTAGT. Trimming cost V 2 bases and J 6 bases, with 22 bases left between them. This CDR3 contains 17 residues. CDR3 in amino acids: CASSDQTDPRGGHGYTF. The CDR3 DNA follows: TGTGCCAGCAGTGACCAGACTGACCCAAGGGGGGGGCATGGCTACACCTTC.

Ten or more counts support this clonotype. This rearrangement joins TRBV27 to TRBJ2-3; unclear D gene. CDR1 MNHEY and CDR2 SMNVEV come from the germline V gene (reference sequence). The CDR3 has 14 residues. V dropped 3 bases and J dropped 4 bases, with 11 bases sitting between them. This CDR3 reads CASSFSISSDTQYF. The DNA of the CDR3 is TGTGCCAGCAGTTTTTCGATTTCTTCAGATACGCAGTATTTT.

This clonotype was observed many times. The chain recombines TRBV3-1 with TRBJ2-7; tentative D call: TRBD1 (6 bases). This CDR3 is built from 16 residues. Trimming left V 0 bases short and J 1 base short, with 13 bases between. Germline loops: CDR1 LGHDT, CDR2 YNNKEL (reference sequence). The CDR3 sequence: CASSQESGGASYEQYF. CDR3 DNA: TGTGCCAGCAGCCAAGAGAGTGGGGGCGCGTCCTACGAGCAGTACTTC.

There are many counts of this clonotype. This sequence joins TRBV11-3 and TRBJ2-1, with 11 bases matching TRBD1. With V trimmed by 7 bases and J by 3 bases, 14 bases remained unmatched. There are 18 residues in the CDR3. CDR1 SGHNT and CDR2 YENEEA come from the germline V gene. The CDR3 is CASTGQGAGRGGYNEQFF. DNA for the CDR3: TGTGCCAGCACAGGACAGGGGGCAGGTCGCGGGGGCTACAATGAGCAGTTCTTC.

This clonotype came up many times. V and J are TRBV29-1 and TRBJ2-3, with TRBD1 matching 10 bases. The CDR3 length is 14 residues. V shed 4 bases and J 5 bases; nucleotides not matched to a gene: 6. Germline loops: CDR1 SQVTM, CDR2 ANQGSEA. Here the CDR3 reads CSVGPGQGKDTQYF. CDR3 DNA sequence: TGCAGCGTTGGACCGGGACAGGGGAAAGATACGCAGTATTTT.

This clonotype was seen ten or more times. V gene TRBV14 combines with J gene TRBJ1-1, with D perhaps TRBD1 (6 bases). The ends were cut back, 7 bases at V and 0 bases at J, with 9 bases in the middle. The CDR3 covers 13 residues. Germline V gives CDR1 SGHDN, CDR2 FVKESK. DNA for the CDR3: TGTGCCAGCAAGGGACAACTGAACACTGAAGCTTTCTTT. This sequence encodes CASKGQLNTEAFF.